One and the same sample provided the 17 T cell receptor beta chains below, sequenced in a study of molecular identifiers for immune sequencing clone quantification. From the PCR reads, TCRdb called clonotypes with MiXCR, one entry per CDR3 protein. The repertoire holds around 480,000 distinct CDR3 sequences, with roughly 24% as singletons. Sequencing used naive CD8+ T cells from blood, with Jurkat cell RNA spiked in. Indicated subset: FACS-sorted CD8+CD4-CCR7+CD45RA+ naive T cells. These receptors came from a human donor in good health. Some libraries in this study had Jurkat cell RNA spiked in.

This rearrangement joins TRBV9 to TRBJ2-7; TRBD2 matches 10 bases. This CDR3 is 14 amino acids long. Per the germline V gene, CDR1 is SGDLS and CDR2 is YYNGEE. V lost 6 bases to trimming and J lost 6 bases; unmatched junction nucleotides: 9. The CDR3 nucleotides are TGTGCCAGCAACCTAGCGGGAGTTGGCGCCGAGCAGTACTTC. It codes for CASNLAGVGAEQYF.

The rearrangement joins TRBV7-2 to TRBJ1-1; D is unresolved. This CDR3 has 15 amino acids. Germline V gives CDR1 SGHTA, CDR2 FQGNSA. V lost 5 bases to trimming and J lost 4 bases, with 17 bases between them. The DNA for the CDR3 is TGTGCCAGCAGCCCAGCGTTGGGGAGGAGCACTGAAGCTTTCTTT. Translated, it gives CASSPALGRSTEAFF. The full variable domain, with the rest looked up from reference TRBV7-2 and TRBJ1-1, is GAGVSQSPSNKVTEKGKDVELRCDPISGHTALYWYRQSLGQGLEFLIYFQGNSAPDKSGLPSDRFSAERTGGSVSTLTIQRTQQEDSAVYLCASSPALGRSTEAFFGQGTRLTVV.

This rearrangement joins TRBV15 to TRBJ1-1; 7 nucleotides match TRBD1. Germline V CDR1 and CDR2: LNHNV, YYDKDF (reference sequence). The V gene end was trimmed by 2 bases and the J gene end by 3 bases; junction bases not matched to a gene: 18. The CDR3 covers 19 residues. CDR3 protein: CATSRIDRVYSWGYTEAFF. In DNA form, the CDR3 reads TGTGCCACCAGCAGAATTGACAGGGTATATTCGTGGGGTTACACTGAAGCTTTCTTT. The entire variable domain, with the rest obtained from reference TRBV15 and TRBJ1-1, is as follows: DAMVIQNPRYQVTQFGKPVTLSCSQTLNHNVMYWYQQKSSQAPKLLFHYYDKDFNNEADTPDNFQSRRPNTSFCFLDIRSPGLGDTAMYLCATSRIDRVYSWGYTEAFFGQGTRLTVV.

This clonotype was detected many times. V is TRBV7-3 and J is TRBJ2-3; D is possibly TRBD2 (5 bases). This CDR3 region has 12 residues. CDR1 and CDR2 (germline): SGHTA, FQGTGA. Trimming took off 5 bases at V and 5 bases at J, with 8 bases between the two ends. DNA for the CDR3: TGTGCCAGCAGCGAGGGAGTAGATACGCAGTATTTT. This translates into CASSEGVDTQYF.

The chain employs TRBV7-9 and TRBJ2-1; TRBD2 is a possible D gene (6 bases). V lost 5 bases to trimming and J lost 7 bases, with 9 bases between them. The V gene's germline CDR1 is SEHNR and CDR2 FQNEAQ (reference sequence). This CDR3 is 12 amino acids long. CDR3 sequence reads: CASSPGLNEQFF. CDR3 DNA: TGTGCCAGCAGCCCCGGACTAAATGAGCAGTTCTTC.

This clonotype has a handful of counts. The rearrangement uses TRBV6-5 and TRBJ2-7; 7 nucleotides match TRBD1. Trimming took 6 bases from V and 5 from J; bases not matched to a gene: 7. The CDR3 has 13 amino acids. Germline CDR1 and CDR2: MNHEY and SVGAGI. CDR3 amino acids: CASRETGIDEQYF. CDR3 sequence (DNA): TGTGCCAGCAGAGAGACAGGGATCGACGAGCAGTACTTC.

On this clonotype: Compared with germline, one end of the junction differs, possibly owing to a read error. CDR3: CASSIGLAPSNKQFF. The CDR3 coding sequence is TGTGCCAGTAGTATCGGACTAGCCCCTAGCAATAAGCAGTTCTTC. V gene TRBV19 combines with J gene TRBJ2-1, with TRBD2 matching 8 bases. The CDR3 runs to 15 residues. CDR1 LNHDA and CDR2 SQIVND come from the germline V gene (reference sequence).

In this sample, this clonotype turned up many times. At one boundary the junction diverges from the germline segment, which might be a read error. The V gene is TRBV12-3 or TRBV12-4, the J gene TRBJ1-5, with 8 bases aligning to TRBD1. This CDR3 has 14 residues. CDR3 sequence reads: CASSWTGLNQPQHF. The CDR3 DNA follows: TGCGCCAGCAGCTGGACAGGGCTTAATCAGCCCCAGCATTTT.

This clonotype appeared a few times. The junction shows a germline mismatch at one end, possibly a read error. The rearrangement links TRBV5-3 to TRBJ1-1, with D possibly TRBD1 on 5 matching bases. TRBV5-3 is filed as an ORF, its function uncertain. The CDR3 sequence is 14 residues long. This CDR3 reads CASSFRDLNTEAFF. In DNA, the CDR3 is TGTGCCAGCAGCTTCAGGGACCTAAACACTGAAGCTTTCTTT.

As for this clonotype: It may be a read error: a sequence one base away is much more abundant. The chain links TRBV28 to TRBJ2-6; tentative D call: TRBD1 (5 bases). Looked up from germline, CDR1 is MDHEN and CDR2 is SYDVKM. This CDR3 spans 15 amino acids. The DNA of the CDR3 is TGTGCCAGCAGTTTCGCTGGCTCTGGGGCCAACGTCCTGGCTTTC. Translation gives CASSFAGSGANVLAF.

The rearrangement joins TRBV19 to TRBJ2-7, with D perhaps TRBD2 (6 bases). Germline assignment: CDR1 LNHDA and CDR2 SQIVND (reference sequence). This CDR3 has 12 residues. The V end was cut by 10 bases, the J end by 3 bases, with 13 bases between. The CDR3 DNA is TGTGCCACCCGGGACTTCGGCTACGAGCAGTACTTC. It specifies CATRDFGYEQYF.

Remarks on this clonotype: A junction boundary mismatches the germline segment, possibly from a read error. The CDR3 DNA follows: TGTGCCGGCCTCGAGGGGACTCGAGAGCCCCAGTACTTC. This translates into CAGLEGTREPQYF. This chain joins TRBV7-9 and TRBJ2-5; possible D gene TRBD2, 6 bases. The germline gives CDR1 SEHNR, CDR2 FQNEAQ (reference sequence). The length of the CDR3 is 13 residues.

This clonotype has more than one count but fewer than ten. The chain is built from TRBV9 and TRBJ1-1, with unresolved D. Germline-derived CDR1 and CDR2 are SGDLS and YYNGEE. The CDR3 is 16 amino acids. V lost 0 bases and J 1 base, leaving 13 bases between the germline ends. CDR3 DNA sequence: TGTGCCAGCAGCGTAGGCCCGTCACCTAAGAACACTGAAGCTTTCTTT. Its protein is CASSVGPSPKNTEAFF.

Only a few counts were recorded for this clonotype. The chain carries TRBV7-9 and TRBJ1-1, with D maybe TRBD1 (6 bases). This CDR3 comprises 12 residues. Germline V lookup: CDR1 SEHNR, CDR2 FQNEAQ (reference sequence). Deletions cut 4 bases from V and 11 bases from J, with 14 bases between. CDR3 nucleotide sequence: TGTGCCAGCAGCTCTTTCACAGGGACGGCTTTCTTT. It specifies CASSSFTGTAFF.

The V and J genes are TRBV27 and TRBJ2-3; D is undetermined. V lost 6 bases and J lost 4, with 20 bases in between. The germline V gene has CDR1 MNHEY and CDR2 SMNVEV (reference sequence). This CDR3 spans 16 amino acids. This CDR3 is CASSYSGTPAADTQYF. As DNA, the CDR3 is TGTGCCAGCAGCTACTCCGGAACTCCCGCCGCAGATACGCAGTATTTT.

This clonotype was counted a few times. The chain has TRBV7-9 and TRBJ2-1; possibly TRBD1 for D (5 bases). Per germline, CDR1 SEHNR and CDR2 FQNEAQ (reference sequence). The V end lost 5 bases, the J end lost 8 bases, and 16 bases lay between the germline ends. The CDR3 is made up of 14 amino acids. CDR3 DNA: TGTGCCAGCAGCGCAGGGAATAGATTCTATGAGCAGTTCTTC. Protein sequence: CASSAGNRFYEQFF.

A note on this clonotype: The CDR3 does not end in the conserved phenylalanine or tryptophan, so this is likely a read error. V and J are TRBV19 and TRBJ1-1; D gene uncertain. The CDR3 is 14 residues long. V lost 3 bases to trimming and J lost 1 base, with 9 bases between them. Per germline, CDR1 LNHDA and CDR2 SQIVND (reference sequence). The CDR3 here is CASSMDLGNTEAFL. The CDR3 DNA reads TGTGCCAGTAGTATGGATTTGGGGAACACTGAAGCTTTCCTT.